The present TCR beta chain was sequenced within a study of blood T cell repertoires in COVID-19. Whole-study context: The samples span acute and convalescent COVID-19 from the United States, Italy and Spain.

As processed by the authors: The authors estimated nucleated cell counts from reference gene primer amplification. This table comes from immunoSEQ multiplex PCR, and its TCRdb copy is limited to in-frame clones, with some not included. That table supplies the V and J calls and clone size; D and trimming were determined from the DNA. The sample includes almost 400,000 clones, nearly 90% of them seen just once. Germline CDR1 MNHEY, CDR2 SMNVEV (reference sequence). The CDR3 is made up of 15 amino acids. V was shortened by 3 bases and J by 1 base, with 12 bases between the two germline ends. Participant-reported clinical history was the basis for cohort assignment.

Sequenced input: PBMCs or T cells enriched from blood (not recorded which). The TCR originated in a woman in her 30s who had recovered from COVID-19. The chain has TRBV27 and TRBJ1-1; a weak D match, TRBD1 (6 bases). The CDR3 region is CASSFTGGPNTEAFF. CDR3 sequence (DNA): TGTGCCAGCAGTTTTACGGGGGGCCCGAACACTGAAGCTTTCTTT.